The 32 T cell receptor beta chains in this list originate from one sample, sequenced in a study of blood T cells in healthy people across ages. Using a J-beta primer mix together with a sample-barcoded 5' primer, a second PCR was run for roughly 6 to 12 cycles. TCRdb itself ran the 5' RACE reads through MiXCR, one entry per CDR3 protein. Of about 400,000 distinct CDR3 sequences listed, more than 45% are singletons. The sequencing sample was made of blood. The receptors stem from a man aged 60-69 years in good health.

The rearrangement joins TRBV20-1 to TRBJ1-2; D uncertain. The CDR3 runs to 13 residues. CDR1 is DFQATT and CDR2 is SNEGSKA in the germline V gene (reference sequence). Trimming left V 6 bases short and J 2 bases short, with 13 bases between. Here the CDR3 reads CSAPSFGNYGYTF. The DNA for the CDR3 is TGCAGTGCCCCCTCCTTTGGGAACTATGGCTACACCTTC.

This clonotype was seen a few times. The chain employs TRBV10-2 and TRBJ2-5; 7 bases are shared with TRBD2. The CDR3 contains 14 residues. Trimming took 4 bases from V and 5 from J; bases not matched to a gene: 7. The V gene's germline CDR1 is WSHSY and CDR2 SAAADI. In DNA form, the CDR3 reads TGCGCCAGCAGTGCGGGGGGAAGGGTGGAGACCCAGTACTTC. It is translated as CASSAGGRVETQYF.

The genes are TRBV3-1 and TRBJ2-3; no reliable D call. The CDR3 extends over 14 amino acids. V was clipped by 0 bases and J by 2 bases, with 6 bases between them. The germline CDR1 and CDR2 sequences are LGHDT and YNNKEL (reference sequence). The CDR3: CASSQDDLTDTQYF. For the CDR3, the DNA is TGTGCCAGCAGCCAAGACGATCTCACAGATACGCAGTATTTT.

V and J are TRBV27 and TRBJ2-1; D call uncertain. CDR3 length equals 11 residues. CDR1 is MNHEY and CDR2 is SMNVEV in the germline V gene (reference sequence). V lost 8 bases to trimming and J lost 6 bases, with 8 bases between them. The DNA of the CDR3 is TGTGCCAGCGGGATTACCAATGAGCAGTTCTTC. It specifies CASGITNEQFF.

This clonotype has a handful of counts. V and J are TRBV7-2 and TRBJ2-7; maybe TRBD1 (6 bases). This CDR3 region has 14 residues. CDR1 and CDR2 from the germline V gene are SGHTA and FQGNSA. V was pared by 2 bases and J by 3 bases, with 11 bases between. The CDR3 loop reads CASSLNLDSYEQYF. CDR3 sequence (DNA): TGTGCCAGCAGCTTAAATTTGGACAGCTACGAGCAGTACTTC.

About this clonotype: A much larger clone differs from this one at a single base, so this may be a read error. This rearrangement joins TRBV7-2 to TRBJ2-5; TRBD2 is a possible D gene (5 bases). CDR1 and CDR2 (germline): SGHTA, FQGNSA. The CDR3 sequence is 15 residues long. V was clipped by 5 bases and J by 5 bases, with 18 bases between them. CDR3 DNA sequence: TGTGCCAGCAGCCCAGCGGTCACCCTGGTGGAGACCCAGTACTTC. Translating gives CASSPAVTLVETQYF.

In its sample, this clonotype was seen many times. A read error may be the cause here, since a much bigger clone is one base away. The V call is TRBV4-2, the J call TRBJ2-1; the match to TRBD2 covers 7 bases. The J call could be wrong; TRBJ2-7 is a better fit for the DNA end. CDR1 and CDR2 from the germline V gene are LGHNA and YNFKEQ. The CDR3 is 17 residues long. CDR3 DNA sequence: TGTGCCAGCAGCCAAGATCTCGGGACGGGGGGTTACAATGAGCAGTACTTC. Amino acids: CASSQDLGTGGYNEQYF.

This clonotype was detected a few times. J is TRBJ2-1 and V is TRBV7-8; D remains ambiguous. There are 17 residues in the CDR3. V dropped 4 bases and J dropped 0 bases, with 16 bases sitting between them. CDR1 SGHVS and CDR2 FQNEAQ come from the germline V gene. CDR3 residues: CASSSQMVASSYNEQFF. The CDR3 region has the DNA TGTGCCAGCAGCTCCCAGATGGTGGCCAGCTCCTACAATGAGCAGTTCTTC.

The rearrangement joins TRBV7-2 to TRBJ2-7, with D possibly TRBD1 on 6 matching bases. V dropped 5 bases and J dropped 2 bases, with 13 bases sitting between them. There are 14 residues in the CDR3. Germline CDR1 and CDR2: SGHTA and FQGNSA. CDR3 loop: CASSPNRAAYEQYF. The DNA of the CDR3 is TGTGCCAGCAGCCCCAACAGGGCCGCCTACGAGCAGTACTTC.

Note on this clonotype: With a much larger clone just one base away, this may be a read error. This sequence joins TRBV7-2 and TRBJ2-3; 12 positions agree with TRBD2. The CDR3 extends over 18 amino acids. Germline CDR1 and CDR2: SGHTA and FQGNSA. V lost 5 bases and J lost 0; bases outside the gene matches: 9. The chain's CDR3 is CTSSARLAGAGSTDTQYF. In nucleotides, the CDR3 is TGTACCAGCAGCGCCCGACTAGCGGGAGCAGGAAGCACAGATACGCAGTATTTT.

This chain joins TRBV1 and TRBJ2-3. TRBV1 is assigned pseudogene status. The CDR3 extends over 14 amino acids. CDR3 DNA: TGCACCAGCAGCCAAGTTTGGGCCGTGGATACGCAGTATTTT. Protein sequence: CTSSQVWAVDTQYF.

This chain joins TRBV11-2 and TRBJ2-3, with D possibly matching TRBD2 (5 bases). Germline assignment: CDR1 SGHAT and CDR2 FQNNGV. The length of the CDR3 is 15 residues. Deletions cut 1 base from V and 0 bases from J, with 8 bases between. In DNA, the CDR3 is TGTGCCAGCAGCTTAGCGAGGGATAGCACAGATACGCAGTATTTT. Translation gives CASSLARDSTDTQYF.

This rearrangement joins TRBV30 to TRBJ2-6; D gene ambiguous. Per germline, CDR1 GTSNPN and CDR2 SVGIG (reference sequence). V was clipped by 0 bases and J by 3 bases, with 6 bases between them. CDR3 length: 14 residues. In nucleotides, the CDR3 is TGTGCCTGGAGTGTAAAGGGTGGGGCCAACGTCCTGACTTTC. Residues: CAWSVKGGANVLTF.

The chain is built from TRBV7-3 and TRBJ1-2; TRBD1 might be the D (6 bases). The length of the CDR3 is 14 residues. Per germline, CDR1 SGHTA and CDR2 FQGTGA. V dropped 2 bases and J dropped 7 bases, with 14 bases sitting between them. Here the CDR3 reads CASSLDQGIGGYTF. The CDR3 DNA reads as TGTGCCAGCAGCTTAGATCAGGGGATCGGTGGCTACACCTTC.

This clonotype was seen a handful of times. V gene TRBV5-1 combines with J gene TRBJ2-5; the D gene is possibly TRBD2 (5 bases). The CDR3 totals 15 residues. V was pared by 4 bases and J by 5 bases, with 18 bases between. The V gene's germline CDR1 is SGHRS and CDR2 YFSETQ. The CDR3 sequence: CASSTRAEEVETQYF. The CDR3 DNA sequence: TGCGCCAGCAGCACCCGGGCCGAGGAGGTTGAGACCCAGTACTTC.

The genes are TRBV7-8 and TRBJ2-7, with a possible D match to TRBD2 (6 bases). The CDR3 runs to 17 residues. V lost 5 bases, J lost 2 bases, and 22 bases lay in between. Per the germline V gene, CDR1 is SGHVS and CDR2 is FQNEAQ. The CDR3 is CASSLTGPGAGPYEQYF. DNA of the CDR3: TGTGCCAGCAGCCTAACCGGCCCGGGAGCCGGCCCCTACGAGCAGTACTTC.

The chain uses TRBV6-5 and TRBJ2-3, with 8 nucleotides matching TRBD2. Germline V gives CDR1 MNHEY, CDR2 SVGAGI. The CDR3 totals 16 residues. After removal of 2 bases from V and 2 bases from J, the junction contained 6 bases not matched to a gene. The CDR3 bases are TGTGCCAGCAGTTACGGACTAGCTTCCTACACAGATACGCAGTATTTT. This translates into CASSYGLASYTDTQYF.

The chain recombines TRBV15 with TRBJ2-3; tentative D call: TRBD2 (5 bases). The CDR3 length is 15 residues. The germline V gene encodes CDR1 LNHNV and CDR2 YYDKDF (reference sequence). The V gene lost 0 bases and the J gene lost 3 bases, with 10 bases spanning the gap. The CDR3 nucleotides are TGTGCCACCAGCAGAGATGCGAGGGTAACAGATACGCAGTATTTT. Protein: CATSRDARVTDTQYF. The full variable domain, with the rest looked up from reference TRBV15 and TRBJ2-3, is DAMVIQNPRYQVTQFGKPVTLSCSQTLNHNVMYWYQQKSSQAPKLLFHYYDKDFNNEADTPDNFQSRRPNTSFCFLDIRSPGLGDTAMYLCATSRDARVTDTQYFGPGTRLTVL.

This sequence joins TRBV20-1 and TRBJ1-5; TRBD1 might be the D (5 bases). Deletions cut 0 bases from V and 7 bases from J, with 22 bases between. This CDR3 region has 17 residues. From germline, CDR1 is DFQATT and CDR2 SNEGSKA (reference sequence). The CDR3 coding sequence is TGCAGTGCTAGAGACCAAAACAAGGGAGGGGTAGGGCAGCCCCAGCATTTT. Translating gives CSARDQNKGGVGQPQHF.

Written as DNA, the CDR3 is TGTGCCAGCAGTCTTTCAGGCCCGTATGGCTACACCTTC. Translation: CASSLSGPYGYTF. The V call is TRBV12-3 or TRBV12-4, the J call TRBJ1-2; D not resolved. CDR3 length equals 13 residues. V was shortened by 5 bases and J by 5 bases, with 12 bases between the two germline ends.

The chain employs TRBV20-1 and TRBJ1-2, with D maybe TRBD1 (6 bases). V was pared by 6 bases and J by 4 bases, with 18 bases between. Germline lookup yields CDR1 DFQATT and CDR2 SNEGSKA (reference sequence). This CDR3 comprises 14 residues. The CDR3 protein is CSARARGTLYGYTF. CDR3 nucleotide sequence: TGCAGTGCGCGGGCCAGGGGTACCCTCTATGGCTACACCTTC.

The rearrangement uses TRBV6-5 and TRBJ1-1; 10 nucleotides align to TRBD1. The V gene end was trimmed by 5 bases and the J gene end by 3 bases; junction bases not matched to a gene: 3. This CDR3 contains 14 residues. CDR1 MNHEY and CDR2 SVGAGI come from the germline V gene. CDR3 DNA: TGTGCCAGCAGTCCCGGACAGGGGGACACTGAAGCTTTCTTT. This gives the protein CASSPGQGDTEAFF.

The rearrangement uses TRBV18 and TRBJ2-3; D perhaps matches TRBD1 (6 bases). CDR3 length: 15 amino acids. V lost 5 bases and J 2 bases, leaving 14 bases between the germline ends. Germline CDR1 reads KGHSH; CDR2 reads LQKENI. For the CDR3, the DNA is TGTGCCAGCTCAACGTCCGGGACAATCACAGATACGCAGTATTTT. It encodes CASSTSGTITDTQYF.

This clonotype was found once. V is TRBV2 and J is TRBJ1-1; D might be TRBD1 (5 bases). Germline CDR1 and CDR2: SNHLY and FYNNEI. The CDR3 loop spans 15 amino acids. The V end was cut by 6 bases, the J end by 1 base, with 15 bases between. The CDR3 DNA is TGTGCCAGCAGCGGGGCCTCGGGGCGGAACACTGAAGCTTTCTTT. This gives the protein CASSGASGRNTEAFF. Based on the CDR3 plus reference TRBV2 and TRBJ1-1, the full variable domain is EPEVTQTPSHQVTQMGQEVILRCVPISNHLYFYWYRQILGQKVEFLVSFYNNEISEKSEIFDDQFSVERPDGSNFTLKIRSTKLEDSAMYFCASSGASGRNTEAFFGQGTRLTVV.

This chain uses TRBV29-1 with TRBJ2-5; TRBD1 matches 7 bases. The CDR3 is 12 amino acids. J lost 1 base, V lost 7 bases, and 3 bases had no gene match. Germline V gene sequence: CDR1 SQVTM, CDR2 ANQGSEA. The CDR3 spells CSAGQPQETQYF. The DNA of the CDR3 is TGCAGCGCGGGACAGCCCCAAGAGACCCAGTACTTC. Full variable domain (outside the CDR3, taken from reference TRBV29-1 and TRBJ2-5): SAVISQKPSRDICQRGTSLTIQCQVDSQVTMMFWYRQQPGQSLTLIATANQGSEATYESGFVIDKFPISRPNLTFSTLTVSNMSPEDSSIYLCSAGQPQETQYFGPGTRLLVL.

As regards this clonotype: At one of its ends the junction is not consistent with the germline gene, which may arise from a read error. The rearrangement uses TRBV12-3 or TRBV12-4 and TRBJ2-3; 9 bases are shared with TRBD2. This CDR3 is 15 amino acids long. The CDR3 nucleotides are TGTGCCAGCAGACTCGGGACTAGCAGGACAGATACGGAGTATTTT. It is translated as CASRLGTSRTDTEYF.

In this sample, this clonotype turned up once. Sequence at one end of the junction differs from germline and may be a read error. This chain uses TRBV6-1 with TRBJ2-7; 12 nucleotides align to TRBD1. The CDR3 has 15 amino acids. Germline V gives CDR1 MNHNS, CDR2 SASEGT. The CDR3 coding sequence is TGTGCCAGCAGTGAAGATGGGACAGGGGGCAATGAGCGGTACTTC. Protein sequence: CASSEDGTGGNERYF.

This clonotype was counted a few times. The chain combines TRBV6-1 with TRBJ2-1; maybe TRBD1 (5 bases). The germline gives CDR1 MNHNS, CDR2 SASEGT. V was pared by 2 bases and J by 6 bases, with 17 bases between. This CDR3 is 16 amino acids long. CDR3 sequence (DNA): TGTGCCAGCAGTGAACGTCCAGGGATTAAAAGCAATGAGCAGTTCTTC. Its protein product is CASSERPGIKSNEQFF.

The table lists this clonotype with a few counts. The chain carries TRBV20-1 and TRBJ2-7; TRBD1 might be the D (8 bases). Trimming pared 0 bases from V and 5 bases from J, leaving 14 bases between. Germline V lookup: CDR1 DFQATT, CDR2 SNEGSKA (reference sequence). The CDR3 totals 14 residues. This CDR3 reads CSARDGQGGNEQYF. CDR3 bases: TGCAGTGCTAGAGATGGACAGGGAGGGAACGAGCAGTACTTC.

A note on this clonotype: A single base separates this from a much larger clone, so it may be a read error. The V call is TRBV20-1, the J call TRBJ2-1; the D call may be TRBD1 or TRBD2 (6 bases each). The V gene lost 5 bases and the J gene lost 6 bases, with 14 bases spanning the gap. This CDR3 region has 13 residues. CDR1 is DFQATT, CDR2 SNEGSKA, per germline (reference sequence). The DNA for the CDR3 is TGCAGTGCTCTTCGGGGGCTGGGCAATGAGCAGTTCTTC. Protein sequence: CSALRGLGNEQFF.

The chain recombines TRBV7-8 with TRBJ2-7; TRBD1 aligns across 7 bases. The CDR3 consists of 15 residues. Per germline, CDR1 SGHVS and CDR2 FQNEAQ. The V segment lost 3 bases and the J segment 10 bases; nucleotides outside the gene matches: 15. This CDR3 is CASSLTATGARAQYF. The CDR3 DNA is TGTGCCAGCAGCTTGACGGCAACAGGGGCGAGGGCCCAGTACTTC.

The V and J genes are TRBV11-2 and TRBJ2-3; 11 bases fit TRBD2. The CDR3 is made up of 17 amino acids. The V and J ends lost 4 bases and 5 bases, in that order; junction bases with no gene match: 11. CDR1 SGHAT and CDR2 FQNNGV come from the germline V gene. The CDR3 here is CASSSPTSGEALDTQYF. DNA for the CDR3: TGTGCCAGCAGCTCCCCGACTAGCGGGGAGGCCCTAGATACGCAGTATTTT.